Following are 9 T cell receptor beta chains from one sample sequenced in a study of shared clonotypes between healthy human individuals. Sequencing used immunoSEQ multiplex PCR; TCRdb keeps in-frame clones, though not all of them. This sample has some 2,000,000 clones, with roughly 94% found just once. In the naive CD8 group, cells lacked CD45RO and were positively selected for CCR7, so terminally differentiated effector memory CD45RA+ cells were left out. The sample was naive CD8+ T cells sorted from blood. All receptors come from a man between 18 and 29 years old in good health.

This clone was observed once. Here the CDR3 reads CASSLDGADTEAFF. As DNA, the CDR3 is TGTGCCAGCAGCTTGGATGGGGCCGACACTGAAGCTTTCTTT. V and J are TRBV5-4 and TRBJ1-1, with a weak D call TRBD1 (5 bases). The CDR3 runs 14 residues. V lost 0 bases, J lost 3 bases, and 9 bases lay in between. The germline V gene encodes CDR1 SGHNT and CDR2 YYREEE (reference sequence).

V usage is TRBV5-6 and J usage is TRBJ1-1; D may be TRBD1 (6 bases). Per germline, CDR1 SGHDT and CDR2 YYEEEE. The CDR3 loop spans 14 amino acids. V lost 4 bases and J lost 4, with 14 bases in between. This chain's CDR3 is CASSPIGGGTEAFF. CDR3 nucleotides: TGTGCCAGCAGCCCTATAGGAGGGGGCACTGAAGCTTTCTTT. Combining the CDR3 with reference TRBV5-6 and TRBJ1-1 gives the whole variable domain DAGVTQSPTHLIKTRGQQVTLRCSPKSGHDTVSWYQQALGQGPQFIFQYYEEEERQRGNFPDRFSGHQFPNYSSELNVNALLLGDSALYLCASSPIGGGTEAFFGQGTRLTVV.

The chain is built from TRBV13 and TRBJ2-1, with 8 bases aligning to TRBD2. This CDR3 comprises 17 residues. CDR1 PRHDT and CDR2 FYEKMQ come from the germline V gene (reference sequence). V lost 4 bases and J lost 6; bases outside the gene matches: 14. DNA of the CDR3: TGTGCCAGCAGCTCCCAACTTGCGGGAGGCTGGGGCAATGAGCAGTTCTTC. It encodes CASSSQLAGGWGNEQFF.

Written as DNA, the CDR3 is TGTGCCAGCAGTGAATACAGGGGGAACTATGGCTACACCTTC. Amino acid sequence: CASSEYRGNYGYTF. The chain has TRBV6-1 and TRBJ1-2; 8 nucleotides match TRBD1. The germline V gene has CDR1 MNHNS and CDR2 SASEGT. The length of the CDR3 is 14 residues. V shed 2 bases and J 2 bases; nucleotides not matched to a gene: 1.

The CDR3 region has the DNA TGTGCCAGCAGAGCAGGGGGGGCCGGGGAGCTGTTTTTT. Encoded protein: CASRAGGAGELFF. The genes are TRBV5-4 and TRBJ2-2; the D gene could be TRBD1 or TRBD2 (7 bases each). The CDR3 loop spans 13 amino acids. Germline lookup yields CDR1 SGHNT and CDR2 YYREEE (reference sequence). The V and J ends lost 5 bases and 6 bases respectively, with 11 bases between them.

The chain carries TRBV6-1 and TRBJ2-3; a weak D match, TRBD1 (6 bases). This CDR3 is 14 amino acids long. The V end lost 5 bases, the J end lost 3 bases, and 12 bases lay between the germline ends. The germline V gene encodes CDR1 MNHNS and CDR2 SASEGT. The CDR3 DNA follows: TGTGCCAGCAGTCTTCGGACAGCGACAGATACGCAGTATTTT. As protein: CASSLRTATDTQYF.

This sequence joins TRBV6-1 and TRBJ1-1; D call uncertain. The length of the CDR3 is 13 residues. Trimming left V 3 bases short and J 3 bases short, with 8 bases between. Germline V gene sequence: CDR1 MNHNS, CDR2 SASEGT. Here the CDR3 DNA reads TGTGCCAGCAGTGACATCGGGTACACTGAAGCTTTCTTT. Its translation is CASSDIGYTEAFF.

The chain combines TRBV5-6 with TRBJ1-2; TRBD1 might be the D (6 bases). The V gene lost 3 bases and the J gene lost 7 bases, with 16 bases spanning the gap. The germline gives CDR1 SGHDT, CDR2 YYEEEE. The CDR3 covers 14 residues. The CDR3, as DNA: TGTGCCAGCAGCTGGACACCCACAGGGAGTGGCTACACCTTC. This encodes CASSWTPTGSGYTF.

A word on this clone: The identical CDR3 is also encoded by other nucleotide sequences in the sample. The chain has TRBV4-3 and TRBJ2-3; D gene uncertain. Germline CDR1 and CDR2: LGHNA and YSLEER. CDR3 length: 16 residues. V lost 0 bases to trimming and J lost 2 bases, with 12 bases between them. CDR3 protein: CASSQDGVGSTDTQYF. CDR3 coding DNA: TGCGCCAGCAGCCAAGATGGGGTGGGATCCACAGATACGCAGTATTTT.